The clone carrying this T cell receptor (beta chain) was counted many times. Sequenced patients had shown CD8+CD57+ cell expansion by flow cytometry. Every patient was diagnosed with severe acquired aplastic anemia. Therapy had not been given to patients before blood sampling. Trimming removed 5 bases from V and 2 bases from J, with 16 bases in between. CDR3 length: 16 amino acids. Germline V gene sequence: CDR1 SEHNR, CDR2 FQNEAQ (reference sequence). Genomic DNA acted as the template from which TCR beta VDJ combination and CDR3 sequence profiling were carried out. Each CDR3 protein is one row after TCRdb ran MiXCR on the reads. The sample consists of about 220,000 distinct CDR3 sequences, around half of them appearing once. This entry is derived from a study of CD8+CD57+ T cells in acquired aplastic anemia. Study-level information: The study obtained an average of around 3.1 ug of DNA from sorted CD4+ and CD8+ cells.

Sequencing was carried out using sorted CD4+, CD8+, or CD8+CD57+ T cells (not recorded which) from PBMCs. The clonotype originates from a human donor with aplastic anemia. This chain links TRBV7-9 with TRBJ2-1; no clear D gene. CDR3 bases: TGTGCCAGCAGCAGCACCTTTCGGGTAGCCTACAATGAGCAGTTCTTC. Translating gives CASSSTFRVAYNEQFF. The variable domain in full, with the rest retrieved from reference TRBV7-9 and TRBJ2-1, is DTGVSQNPRHKITKRGQNVTFRCDPISEHNRLYWYRQTLGQGPEFLTYFQNEAQLEKSRLLSDRFSAERPKGSFSTLEIQRTEQGDSAMYLCASSSTFRVAYNEQFFGPGTRLTVL.